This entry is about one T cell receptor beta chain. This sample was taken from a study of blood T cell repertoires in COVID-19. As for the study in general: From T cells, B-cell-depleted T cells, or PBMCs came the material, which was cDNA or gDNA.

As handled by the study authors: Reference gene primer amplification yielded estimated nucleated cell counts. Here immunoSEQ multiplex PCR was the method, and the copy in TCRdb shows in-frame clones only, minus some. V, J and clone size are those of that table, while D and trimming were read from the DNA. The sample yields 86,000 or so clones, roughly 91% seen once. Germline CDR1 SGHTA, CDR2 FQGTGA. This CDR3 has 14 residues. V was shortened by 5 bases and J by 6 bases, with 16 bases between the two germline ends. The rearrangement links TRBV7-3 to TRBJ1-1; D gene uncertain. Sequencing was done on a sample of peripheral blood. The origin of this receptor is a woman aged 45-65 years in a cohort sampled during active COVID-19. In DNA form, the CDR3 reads TGTGCCAGCAGCCCAGCTCCCTCCAGCGCTGAAGCTTTCTTT. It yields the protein CASSPAPSSAEAFF. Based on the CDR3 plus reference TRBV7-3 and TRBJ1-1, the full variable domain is GAGVSQTPSNKVTEKGKYVELRCDPISGHTALYWYRQSLGQGPEFLIYFQGTGAADDSGLPNDRFFAVRPEGSVSTLKIQRTERGDSAVYLCASSPAPSSAEAFFGQGTRLTVV.